This T cell receptor beta chain appears in the sequencing data of a study of blood T cell repertoires in COVID-19. Authors' processing steps: Amplifying reference gene primers gave estimates of nucleated cell counts. The protocol was immunoSEQ multiplex PCR, while the TCRdb copy is restricted to in-frame clones and leaves out a portion. Clone size and V and J calls were adopted from that table, with D and trimming inferred from the DNA. This sample carries 250,000 to 400,000 clones, about 87% of them seen once, and the ten largest clones take 1.6%. Followed longitudinally, the Seattle patients had been enrolled during active infection. After removal of 5 bases from V and 4 bases from J, the junction contained 8 bases not matched to a gene. CDR3 size: 15 residues. Germline-derived CDR1 and CDR2 are LGHDT and YNNKEL (reference sequence).

The rearrangement joins TRBV3-1 (or the pseudogene TRBV3-2) to TRBJ2-5, with 9 bases matching TRBD1. The receptor was isolated from a woman between 25 and 40 years old with COVID-19, enrolled during active disease. The sequenced sample consisted of peripheral blood. The CDR3, as DNA: TGTGCCAGCAGCTACCGGACAGGGGTAGGAGAGACCCAGTACTTC. Protein sequence: CASSYRTGVGETQYF.